The rows below give T cell receptor beta chains drawn from one sample of a study of blood T cell repertoires in COVID-19. Generated by immunoSEQ multiplex PCR, the TCRdb table keeps only in-frame clones and is missing some. Of under 80,000 clones detected, around nine tenths appear once; the ten largest clones hold roughly 1.4%. The sample was peripheral blood. These receptors were collected from a human donor in a cohort sampled during active COVID-19. CDR3s include the opening cysteine and the closing phenylalanine or tryptophan.

V gene	J gene	CDR3 protein
TRBV4-1	TRBJ1-3	CASSQLQGSGNTIYF
TRBV9	TRBJ2-1	CASSPRLSSYNEQFF
TRBV11-2	TRBJ1-1	CASSPWGLEAFF
TRBV27	TRBJ2-7	CASSLRTGYPYEQYF
TRBV10-2	TRBJ2-4	CASSQSGNIQYF
TRBV5-1	TRBJ2-1	CASSLRGEDYNEQFF
TRBV7-9	TRBJ2-2	CASSHPGTGDTGELFF
TRBV3-1/TRBV3-2	TRBJ2-1	CASTPSGSYNEQFF
TRBV9	TRBJ1-2	CASSVQGNYGYTF
TRBV21-1	TRBJ1-1	CASSKAGDRMNTEAFF
TRBV29-1	TRBJ2-3	CSGGGSGYTDTQYF
TRBV14	TRBJ2-1	CASSPNLVSISYNEQFF
TRBV9	TRBJ2-5	CASSAYLGTPATQYF
TRBV7-2	TRBJ2-5	CASSLGQGVETQYF
TRBV6-5	TRBJ2-7	CASIPTQSSYEQYF
TRBV4-1	TRBJ1-2	CASSQQGVTNYGYTF
TRBV28	TRBJ2-7	CASTSGAHTYEQYF
TRBV14	TRBJ2-7	CASSQEQGAWYEQYF
TRBV29-1	TRBJ2-6	CSVEAGLIRRGANVLTF
TRBV7-8	TRBJ1-1	CASSVSPTGNRAFF
TRBV19	TRBJ2-2	CASSIAASYTGELFF
TRBV28	TRBJ2-2	CASSEGHNTGELFF
TRBV4-2	TRBJ2-5	CASSQERGRETQYF
TRBV15	TRBJ2-7	CATSRDRDSSEQYF
TRBV4-1	TRBJ1-1	CASSQSAVDTEAFF
TRBV28	TRBJ1-3	CASSLGGAYGNTIYF
TRBV9	TRBJ2-7	CASSPTGTGLYEQYF
TRBV10-3	TRBJ1-2	CAITSGGFGYTF
TRBV2	TRBJ2-1	CASSGLLAEAYNEQFF
TRBV19	TRBJ1-1	CASSISHEGTEAFF
TRBV5-4	TRBJ2-5	CASSLAGAGETQYF